Below, 29 T cell receptor beta chains from the same sample are listed, as sequenced in a study of PD-1 blockade in classical Hodgkin lymphoma. Each patient's relapse followed autologous stem cell transplantation, and brentuximab vedotin exposure varied. Sequencing was performed with immunoSEQ multiplex PCR; in TCRdb, only in-frame clones are kept and a portion is missing. The sample has roughly 61,000 clones; roughly nine tenths are singletons. Material: peripheral blood mononuclear cells (PBMCs), obtained at baseline. The receptors derive from a human donor with classical Hodgkin lymphoma.

V gene TRBV28 combines with J gene TRBJ1-1; possible D gene TRBD1, 6 bases. Germline V gives CDR1 MDHEN, CDR2 SYDVKM. This CDR3 spans 14 amino acids. V was shortened by 6 bases and J by 0 bases, with 11 bases between the two germline ends. In nucleotides, the CDR3 is TGTGCCAGCAGGTTACAGGGTATGAACACTGAAGCTTTCTTT. The encoded protein is CASRLQGMNTEAFF.

The genes are TRBV7-9 and TRBJ2-7, with D maybe TRBD2 (6 bases). Germline V gene sequence: CDR1 SEHNR, CDR2 FQNEAQ (reference sequence). V was cut by 4 bases and J by 5 bases, with 18 bases left in between. This CDR3 spans 15 amino acids. CDR3 sequence reads: CASSSPGLQFNEQYF. DNA of the CDR3: TGTGCCAGCAGCTCGCCGGGACTTCAGTTTAACGAGCAGTACTTC.

This clone is labeled as medium-sized (0.01 to 0.1%). The chain uses TRBV2 and TRBJ2-7; D unclear. This CDR3 region has 13 residues. Trimming stripped 7 bases from V and 7 bases from J, with 17 bases between. Germline CDR1 is SNHLY and CDR2 is FYNNEI. CDR3 protein: CASTSLMRPEQYF. The CDR3 coding sequence is TGTGCCAGCACTTCCCTTATGAGGCCAGAGCAGTACTTC.

This chain uses TRBV10-3 with TRBJ2-7; D is possibly TRBD1 or TRBD2 (5 bases each). The CDR3 contains 13 residues. The germline V gene has CDR1 ENHRY and CDR2 SYGVKD. Trimming removed 3 bases from V and 5 bases from J, with 11 bases in between. The CDR3 DNA reads as TGTGCCATCAGTGACGGGGCCCTGGACGAGCAGTACTTC. Its translation is CAISDGALDEQYF.

J is TRBJ2-5 and V is TRBV25-1; D may be TRBD1 (5 bases). CDR1 is MGHDK, CDR2 SYGVNS, per germline. V was clipped by 4 bases and J by 5 bases, with 11 bases between them. This CDR3 region has 13 residues. Written as DNA, the CDR3 is TGTGCCAGCAGTGCTACAGGTACTGAGACCCAGTACTTC. Its translation is CASSATGTETQYF. Filled out from reference TRBV25-1 and TRBJ2-5, the complete variable domain reads EADIYQTPRYLVIGTGKKITLECSQTMGHDKMYWYQQDPGMELHLIHYSYGVNSTEKGDLSSESTVSRIRTEHFPLTLESARPSHTSQYLCASSATGTETQYFGPGTRLLVL.

This chain links TRBV28 with TRBJ2-7; D is possibly TRBD1 or TRBD2 (5 bases each). V was pared by 8 bases and J by 6 bases, with 14 bases between. CDR3 length equals 12 residues. CDR1 and CDR2 (germline): MDHEN, SYDVKM. Here the CDR3 DNA reads TGTGCCAGCGGGGGTTGGGGGAGCGAGCAGTACTTC. Translating gives CASGGWGSEQYF.

The genes are TRBV7-9 and TRBJ2-1; 13 bases fit TRBD2. The CDR3 has 19 amino acids. V shed 2 bases and J 0 bases; nucleotides not matched to a gene: 7. Germline V lookup: CDR1 SEHNR, CDR2 FQNEAQ (reference sequence). Written as DNA, the CDR3 is TGTGCCAGCAGCTTACCGACTAGCGGGGGGACTAGCTCCTACAATGAGCAGTTCTTC. Translation gives CASSLPTSGGTSSYNEQFF.

CDR3 in DNA: TGTGCCAGCAGCAAACAGGGCACAGATACGCAGTATTTT. As protein: CASSKQGTDTQYF. The chain combines TRBV21-1 with TRBJ2-3; the table gives TRBD1 as D, unverified against the DNA. TRBV21-1 is assigned pseudogene status. The CDR3 is 13 residues long.

The rearrangement joins TRBV9 to TRBJ2-7; 7 bases match TRBD1. The CDR3 sequence is 15 residues long. The germline V gene has CDR1 SGDLS and CDR2 YYNGEE. V was clipped by 3 bases and J by 6 bases; unmatched bases: 12. The CDR3: CASSATGEPIAEQYF. DNA of the CDR3: TGTGCCAGCAGCGCAACAGGGGAGCCAATTGCCGAGCAGTACTTC.

The chain employs TRBV6-1 and TRBJ1-1, with D possibly matching TRBD1 (5 bases). Trimming took 2 bases from V and 7 from J, leaving 17 bases between them. Germline values: CDR1 MNHNS, CDR2 SASEGT. This CDR3 contains 15 residues. The CDR3 sequence: CASSENWGHIGEAFF. The CDR3 DNA reads as TGTGCCAGCAGTGAAAATTGGGGCCACATCGGTGAAGCTTTCTTT.

The gene calls are TRBV27 and TRBJ2-1; TRBD1 might be the D (6 bases). Germline loops: CDR1 MNHEY, CDR2 SMNVEV (reference sequence). The V gene lost 4 bases and the J gene lost 9 bases, with 13 bases spanning the gap. The CDR3 consists of 13 residues. Written as DNA, the CDR3 is TGTGCCAGCAGTTCGGTACAGGGAGCTGAGCAGTTCTTC. Protein product: CASSSVQGAEQFF.

The chain is built from TRBV7-2 and TRBJ1-6, with D uncertain. V dropped 5 bases and J dropped 8 bases, with 13 bases sitting between them. This CDR3 has 14 amino acids. Per the germline V gene, CDR1 is SGHTA and CDR2 is FQGNSA. The CDR3 DNA reads TGTGCCAGCAGCCCCATTGTATTTGATTCACCCCTCCACTTT. Translating it yields CASSPIVFDSPLHF.

V gene TRBV5-4 combines with J gene TRBJ1-1, with D unclear. Germline CDR1 is SGHNT and CDR2 is YYREEE (reference sequence). V was clipped by 7 bases and J by 3 bases, with 19 bases between them. The length of the CDR3 is 15 residues. This chain's CDR3 is CASPRSRRADTEAFF. The CDR3 coding sequence is TGTGCCAGCCCTCGAAGCCGCCGGGCAGACACTGAAGCTTTCTTT. The entire variable domain, with the rest obtained from reference TRBV5-4 and TRBJ1-1, is as follows: ETGVTQSPTHLIKTRGQQVTLRCSSQSGHNTVSWYQQALGQGPQFIFQYYREEENGRGNFPPRFSGLQFPNYSSELNVNALELDDSALYLCASPRSRRADTEAFFGQGTRLTVV.

V is TRBV4-2 and J is TRBJ2-2; tentatively, D is TRBD1 or TRBD2 (5 bases each). The CDR3 length is 16 residues. V lost 4 bases and J 5 bases, leaving 17 bases between the germline ends. CDR1 is LGHNA and CDR2 is YNFKEQ in the germline V gene. The CDR3 spells CASSPGTKRGTGELFF. The CDR3 DNA sequence: TGTGCCAGCAGCCCCGGGACCAAAAGAGGGACCGGGGAGCTGTTTTTT.

J is TRBJ2-5 and V is TRBV9, with D possibly being TRBD1 or TRBD2 (6 bases each). The germline CDR1 and CDR2 sequences are SGDLS and YYNGEE. The ends were cut back, 2 bases at V and 1 base at J, with 9 bases in the middle. This CDR3 is 14 amino acids long. In nucleotides, the CDR3 is TGTGCCAGCAGCGTGTCGGGGGCCCAAGAGACCCAGTACTTC. As protein: CASSVSGAQETQYF.

In its sample, this clone was seen once. The V and J genes are TRBV6-5 and TRBJ1-2; no definite D call. V lost 0 bases and J 1 base, leaving 12 bases between the germline ends. CDR3 length: 16 amino acids. Germline loops: CDR1 MNHEY, CDR2 SVGAGI. CDR3 bases: TGTGCCAGCAGTTACTCAGCCAGACTAATTAACTATGGCTACACCTTC. It specifies CASSYSARLINYGYTF.

The chain recombines TRBV13 with TRBJ1-2; 11 positions match TRBD1. Germline lookup yields CDR1 PRHDT and CDR2 FYEKMQ (reference sequence). CDR3 length: 13 amino acids. Germline trimming cut 4 bases from V and 7 bases from J; bases unmatched to any gene: 2. CDR3 loop: CASSSGTGGGYTF. CDR3 nucleotide sequence: TGTGCCAGCAGCTCAGGGACAGGGGGTGGCTACACCTTC. The full variable domain, in which reference TRBV13 and TRBJ1-2 provide the parts outside the CDR3, is AAGVIQSPRHLIKEKRETATLKCYPIPRHDTVYWYQQGPGQDPQFLISFYEKMQSDKGSIPDRFSAQQFSDYHSELNMSSLELGDSALYFCASSSGTGGGYTFGSGTRLTVV.

This sequence joins TRBV7-6 and TRBJ1-5, with 7 positions matching TRBD1. With V trimmed by 1 base and J by 4 bases, 4 bases remained unmatched. The germline V gene has CDR1 SGHVS and CDR2 FNYEAQ. This CDR3 contains 15 residues. CDR3 loop: CASSLDRGWNQPQHF. DNA for the CDR3: TGTGCCAGCAGCTTAGACAGGGGTTGGAATCAGCCCCAGCATTTT.

The chain combines TRBV11-2 with TRBJ1-4; TRBD1 might be the D (5 bases). The CDR3 extends over 16 amino acids. With 3 bases removed from V and 2 bases from J, the gap between germline ends came to 13 bases. The germline V gene has CDR1 SGHAT and CDR2 FQNNGV. The CDR3 DNA follows: TGTGCCAGCAGCTTGGTGGGAGGGGCCACTAATGAAAAACTGTTTTTT. This codes for CASSLVGGATNEKLFF.

This chain links TRBV5-1 with TRBJ2-2; 11 positions agree with TRBD1. CDR3 length: 15 amino acids. Germline CDR1 is SGHRS and CDR2 is YFSETQ. V shed 4 bases and J 4 bases; nucleotides not matched to a gene: 3. CDR3 nucleotides: TGCGCCAGCAGCGGGACAGGGGGTCCCACCGGGGAGCTGTTTTTT. As protein: CASSGTGGPTGELFF. Full variable domain (missing parts from reference TRBV5-1 and TRBJ2-2): KAGVTQTPRYLIKTRGQQVTLSCSPISGHRSVSWYQQTPGQGLQFLFEYFSETQRNKGNFPGRFSGRQFSNSRSEMNVSTLELGDSALYLCASSGTGGPTGELFFGEGSRLTVL.

Here the CDR3 DNA reads TGTGCCAGCAGTCTAGCGGGGGGGGATCCATACAATGAGCAGTTCTTC. This gives the protein CASSLAGGDPYNEQFF. The chain carries TRBV25-1 and TRBJ2-1, with 12 positions matching TRBD2. V dropped 5 bases and J dropped 4; count of bases not matched to a gene: 6. From germline, CDR1 is MGHDK and CDR2 SYGVNS. There are 16 residues in the CDR3. The entire variable domain, with the rest obtained from reference TRBV25-1 and TRBJ2-1, is as follows: EADIYQTPRYLVIGTGKKITLECSQTMGHDKMYWYQQDPGMELHLIHYSYGVNSTEKGDLSSESTVSRIRTEHFPLTLESARPSHTSQYLCASSLAGGDPYNEQFFGPGTRLTVL.

The CDR3 sequence is CASSLFGTGNGYTF. CDR3 in DNA: TGTGCCAGCAGTCTCTTCGGGACAGGGAATGGCTACACCTTC. V gene TRBV7-9 combines with J gene TRBJ1-2, with 9 bases aligning to TRBD1. V shed 6 bases and J 6 bases; nucleotides not matched to a gene: 8. This CDR3 contains 14 residues. Germline CDR1 SEHNR, CDR2 FQNEAQ (reference sequence). The entire variable domain, with the rest obtained from reference TRBV7-9 and TRBJ1-2, is as follows: DTGVSQNPRHKITKRGQNVTFRCDPISEHNRLYWYRQTLGQGPEFLTYFQNEAQLEKSRLLSDRFSAERPKGSFSTLEIQRTEQGDSAMYLCASSLFGTGNGYTFGSGTRLTVV.

This clone was counted between two and nine times. The genes are TRBV7-8 and TRBJ1-5; D unclear. Trimming cost V 5 bases and J 3 bases, with 8 bases left between them. The CDR3 is 13 residues long. CDR1 is SGHVS and CDR2 is FQNEAQ in the germline V gene. The CDR3 is CASSAGVNQPQHF. CDR3 nucleotide sequence: TGTGCCAGCAGCGCGGGTGTCAATCAGCCCCAGCATTTT.

The chain is built from TRBV5-1 and TRBJ1-1; weak D call: TRBD1 (6 bases). Germline CDR1 is SGHRS and CDR2 is YFSETQ. With 3 bases removed from V and 5 bases from J, the gap between germline ends came to 17 bases. This CDR3 has 15 residues. The CDR3 is CASSWSPGAGTEAFF. The CDR3 nucleotides are TGCGCCAGCAGCTGGTCCCCAGGGGCGGGTACTGAAGCTTTCTTT.

This chain links TRBV7-2 with TRBJ1-5, with D unresolved. Trimming shortened V by 1 base and J by 2 bases, and 9 bases separated the two germline ends. The CDR3 is 15 residues long. Germline values: CDR1 SGHTA, CDR2 FQGNSA. The CDR3 coding sequence is TGTGCCAGCAGCTTAGTTGATTCCGGCAATCAGCCCCAGCATTTT. Amino acids: CASSLVDSGNQPQHF.

V usage is TRBV6-5 and J usage is TRBJ2-1; TRBD1 matches at 8 bases. V lost 7 bases, J lost 8 bases, and 7 bases stayed unmatched. Germline-derived CDR1 and CDR2 are MNHEY and SVGAGI. CDR3 size: 13 residues. As DNA, the CDR3 is TGTGCCAGCACTCGGACAGGGTTCGATGAGCAGTTCTTC. Its translation is CASTRTGFDEQFF.

This clone was seen just once. V and J are TRBV6-6 and TRBJ1-1; 8 positions agree with TRBD1. V shed 2 bases and J 4 bases; nucleotides not matched to a gene: 9. The CDR3 is 16 amino acids. Germline V CDR1 and CDR2: MNHNY, SVGAGI (reference sequence). The CDR3 region is CASSYPQQGVSTEAFF. In DNA form, the CDR3 reads TGTGCCAGCAGTTACCCACAACAGGGGGTTAGCACTGAAGCTTTCTTT.

The V gene is TRBV29-1, the J gene TRBJ1-4; no clear D. The CDR3 has 10 amino acids. Germline V CDR1 and CDR2: SQVTM, ANQGSEA. The V gene lost 7 bases and the J gene lost 7 bases, with 7 bases spanning the gap. The CDR3 loop reads CSAWTEKLFF. CDR3 sequence (DNA): TGCAGCGCCTGGACTGAAAAACTGTTTTTT.

The V and J genes are TRBV5-1 and TRBJ2-5; 8 positions agree with TRBD2. V dropped 1 base and J dropped 5; count of bases not matched to a gene: 4. The germline gives CDR1 SGHRS, CDR2 YFSETQ. The CDR3 has 14 amino acids. The CDR3 DNA follows: TGCGCCAGCAGCTTGTCGGGGGGGCACGAGACCCAGTACTTC. Its protein is CASSLSGGHETQYF.